These T cell receptor beta chains were read from a single sample in a study of monozygotic twins with inflammatory bowel disease. Using the 5' RACE reads, TCRdb records one entry per CDR3 protein without DNA. The sample totals 310,000 or so distinct CDR3 sequences; its top ten clones hold around 2%. Sequencing was carried out using blood. The receptors stem from a human donor with ulcerative colitis or Crohn's disease, or a healthy co-twin of an affected twin (not recorded which). CDR3s include the opening cysteine and the closing phenylalanine or tryptophan.

J gene: TRBJ1-1; V gene: TRBV5-6; CDR3 protein: CASRPTGGNTEAFF
J gene: TRBJ1-5; V gene: TRBV28; CDR3 protein: CASSTPRQGGIFRNQPQHF
J gene: TRBJ2-3; V gene: TRBV20-1; CDR3 protein: CSASGRDNQLAGFSTDTQYF
J gene: TRBJ1-5; V gene: TRBV20-1; CDR3 protein: CSAMRDSTNQPQHF
J gene: TRBJ2-7; V gene: TRBV5-1; CDR3 protein: CASSLGLREGFNEQYF
J gene: TRBJ2-5; V gene: TRBV10-3; CDR3 protein: CAISGGQGETQYF
J gene: TRBJ2-1; V gene: TRBV10-2; CDR3 protein: CASTSTSNEQFF
J gene: TRBJ2-3; V gene: TRBV6-2/TRBV6-3; CDR3 protein: CASYRGTGTQYF
J gene: TRBJ1-1; V gene: TRBV2; CDR3 protein: CASRGDLNTEAFF
J gene: TRBJ1-2; V gene: TRBV20-1; CDR3 protein: CSARDRANYGYTF
J gene: TRBJ2-3; V gene: TRBV6-5; CDR3 protein: CASSSPRAVSTDTQYF
J gene: TRBJ1-6; V gene: TRBV28; CDR3 protein: CASSLQGARNSPLHF
J gene: TRBJ2-2; V gene: TRBV15; CDR3 protein: CATSRDSPSGAGELFF
J gene: TRBJ2-7; V gene: TRBV9; CDR3 protein: CASSVGGLHEQYF
J gene: TRBJ2-1; V gene: TRBV27; CDR3 protein: CASSVPGSSYNEQFF
J gene: TRBJ2-2; V gene: TRBV6-5; CDR3 protein: CASSYSRDTGELFF
J gene: TRBJ2-1; V gene: TRBV20-1; CDR3 protein: CSARAGGSYNEQFF
J gene: TRBJ1-5; V gene: TRBV20-1; CDR3 protein: CSANSRGQTPSQPQHF
J gene: TRBJ2-1; V gene: TRBV6-5; CDR3 protein: CASSSPTDRRAFF
J gene: TRBJ2-7; V gene: TRBV3-1; CDR3 protein: CASSLTSEGRNEQYF
J gene: TRBJ2-2; V gene: TRBV5-1; CDR3 protein: CASSRDRGQVAGELFF
J gene: TRBJ1-1; V gene: TRBV12-3/TRBV12-4; CDR3 protein: CASSLYPTEAFF
J gene: TRBJ2-5; V gene: TRBV11-2; CDR3 protein: CASSLDRTSGRGAKETQYF
J gene: TRBJ2-5; V gene: TRBV5-4; CDR3 protein: CASRFDVNQETQYF
J gene: TRBJ2-1; V gene: TRBV20-1; CDR3 protein: CSARTAGGEYNEQFF
J gene: TRBJ1-5; V gene: TRBV12-3/TRBV12-4; CDR3 protein: CASSPTGIGQPQHF
J gene: TRBJ2-7; V gene: TRBV5-6; CDR3 protein: CASSLAGQIYEQYF
J gene: TRBJ2-1; V gene: TRBV7-9; CDR3 protein: CASSLTRSVSFNEQFF
J gene: TRBJ2-3; V gene: TRBV15; CDR3 protein: CATSRDRIGSTDTQYF
J gene: TRBJ1-2; V gene: TRBV29-1; CDR3 protein: CSVRATGSGGYTF
J gene: TRBJ2-1; V gene: TRBV7-6; CDR3 protein: CASSLGGLSPYNEQFF
J gene: TRBJ2-7; V gene: TRBV7-2; CDR3 protein: CASRPTSSVAGREQYF
J gene: TRBJ2-7; V gene: TRBV7-2; CDR3 protein: CASSRTGTAYEQYF
J gene: TRBJ2-2; V gene: TRBV20-1; CDR3 protein: CSARDSRWGVAGELFF
J gene: TRBJ2-2; V gene: TRBV24-1; CDR3 protein: CATSDLMGQGEAGELFF
J gene: TRBJ1-1; V gene: TRBV19; CDR3 protein: CASSLGRHTEAFF
J gene: TRBJ1-1; V gene: TRBV12-3/TRBV12-4; CDR3 protein: CASGLTGGNTEAFF
J gene: TRBJ2-7; V gene: TRBV3-1; CDR3 protein: CASRDTGSSYEQYF
J gene: TRBJ1-2; V gene: TRBV20-1; CDR3 protein: CSATDRALYGYTF
J gene: TRBJ2-7; V gene: TRBV28; CDR3 protein: CATHSTGAGYEQYF
J gene: TRBJ1-4; V gene: TRBV20-1; CDR3 protein: CSARESGEWGREKLFF
J gene: TRBJ2-4; V gene: TRBV15; CDR3 protein: CATSRDPVPPENIQYF
J gene: TRBJ2-2; V gene: TRBV5-1; CDR3 protein: CASSPVDTGELFF
J gene: TRBJ2-3; V gene: TRBV7-8; CDR3 protein: CASSARTGGFGDTQYF
J gene: TRBJ2-1; V gene: TRBV5-1; CDR3 protein: CASSSGPLGANYNEQFF
J gene: TRBJ2-7; V gene: TRBV28; CDR3 protein: CAIQQGSYEQYF
J gene: TRBJ2-5; V gene: TRBV21-1; CDR3 protein: CANTGAVTQYF
J gene: TRBJ2-5; V gene: TRBV9; CDR3 protein: CASSVDSMGTQYF
J gene: TRBJ2-5; V gene: TRBV20-1; CDR3 protein: CSARVLGGQQQTQYF
J gene: TRBJ2-6; V gene: TRBV6-5; CDR3 protein: CASSYRTGRGVLTF
J gene: TRBJ2-3; V gene: TRBV5-1; CDR3 protein: CASSLEGTIRTDTQYF
J gene: TRBJ1-5; V gene: TRBV6-5; CDR3 protein: CASSYSDSENQPQHF
J gene: TRBJ2-7; V gene: TRBV5-1; CDR3 protein: CASSTGTHPYEQYF
J gene: TRBJ2-6; V gene: TRBV20-1; CDR3 protein: CSASKPGANVLTF
J gene: TRBJ2-4; V gene: TRBV12-3/TRBV12-4; CDR3 protein: CASSGPGMGAPLKGKNIQYF
J gene: TRBJ2-7; V gene: TRBV4-3; CDR3 protein: CASSPAFGGWDEQYF
J gene: TRBJ2-1; V gene: TRBV2; CDR3 protein: CASSTDYLNEQFF
J gene: TRBJ2-1; V gene: TRBV5-1; CDR3 protein: CASSTRGANEQFF
J gene: TRBJ1-3; V gene: TRBV5-1; CDR3 protein: CASSLDSPSGNTIYF
J gene: TRBJ1-4; V gene: TRBV15; CDR3 protein: CATSRVGDRKNEKLFF